This T cell receptor (beta chain) was captured by sequencing in a study of low-dose radiotherapy and immunotherapy resistance in tumors. The wider study: 1 Gy per fraction was delivered to Cohort 2 every two weeks, for 13 Gy total over 26 weeks. Each patient took aspirin at a dose of 300 mg by mouth once daily over the course of four cycles, with dosing beginning on cycle 1 day 1.

Covering alpha and beta chains, TRAV- and TRBV-specific primers were used for the first-strand cDNA. With a V-primer adapter and a constant-region primer, TCRs were amplified for roughly 21 PCR cycles. Through in vitro transcription, the mRNA that had been isolated was amplified. Via MiXCR, TCRdb re-called the reads, giving one row per CDR3 protein. The sample holds 60,000 to 90,000 distinct CDR3 sequences, around 29% seen once. Time point of the sample: before trial treatment. Donors received a regimen that comprised nivolumab, ipilimumab, aspirin, low-dose cyclophosphamide and low-dose radiotherapy. The sequence was collected from a female donor with ovarian cancer. Source: PBMCs, taken before treatment.

DNA for the CDR3: TGTGCCAGCACTTTATGGGTAGCGGGAGGTGAATGGTACTTC. Translation gives CASTLWVAGGEWYF. The chain is built from TRBV6-6 and TRBJ2-7, with TRBD2 matching over 10 bases. The trim removed 7 bases at V and 12 bases at J, leaving 15 bases unmatched. The CDR3 length is 14 residues. Germline V gives CDR1 MNHNY, CDR2 SVGAGI (reference sequence).